This T cell receptor beta chain came from a study of blood T cell repertoires in COVID-19. The wider study: Sites in the United States, Italy and Spain provided acute and convalescent COVID-19 samples. The cDNA or gDNA used as material had been derived from T cells, B-cell-depleted T cells, or PBMCs.

The authors' processing: Amplifying reference gene primers gave estimates of nucleated cell counts. The repertoire was sequenced with immunoSEQ multiplex PCR; TCRdb's copy has only in-frame clones and lacks some. V, J and clone size are taken as reported in that table, and D and trimming were inferred from the DNA itself. The table includes 90,000 to 130,000 clones, approximately 85% detected once. This CDR3 is built from 16 residues. Per the germline V gene, CDR1 is SGDLS and CDR2 is YYNGEE. V lost 3 bases and J 0 bases, leaving 12 bases between the germline ends. This sequence joins TRBV9 and TRBJ2-2, with D uncertain. The source of this sequence is a human donor in a cohort sampled during active COVID-19. The material sequenced was peripheral blood. In nucleotides, the CDR3 is TGTGCCAGCAGCGCCAAGGAGAGGACGAACACCGGGGAGCTGTTTTTT. Translation: CASSAKERTNTGELFF.